This T cell receptor (beta chain) was sequenced during a study of T cells in localized non-small cell lung cancer. TCRdb's table, derived via immunoSEQ multiplex PCR, lists solely in-frame clones and lacks some. The data contain about 24,000 clones, 90% of them singletons. CDR3 size: 15 residues. Unmatched junction bases numbered 8, after V lost 2 bases and J lost 8 bases. Germline V gene lookup returns CDR1 SGHTA and CDR2 FQGNSA. The sequencing here drew on peripheral blood, taken before any cancer treatment. V is TRBV7-2 and J is TRBJ1-4, with 7 positions matching TRBD1. The receptor was derived from a woman aged 40-75 years with stage I lung adenocarcinoma. As DNA, the CDR3 is TGTGCCAGCAGCTTATCTCAGGGAGGGGGCGAAAAACTGTTTTTT. It codes for CASSLSQGGGEKLFF.